This T cell receptor beta chain was identified in a study of blood T cell repertoires in COVID-19. The CDR3 consists of 14 residues. Germline V gives CDR1 SGHAT, CDR2 FQNNGV. The V gene end was trimmed by 2 bases and the J gene end by 3 bases; junction bases not matched to a gene: 1. Measured with immunoSEQ multiplex PCR; TCRdb has only the in-frame clones, and not every one. The sample lists about 170,000 clones, roughly 81% occurring once. The receptor was isolated from a woman at least 80 years old with COVID-19, enrolled during active disease. The sample taken for sequencing was peripheral blood. The V gene is TRBV11-2, the J gene TRBJ2-3, with 8 bases matching TRBD2. This CDR3 reads CASSLTGGTDTQYF. In nucleotides, the CDR3 is TGTGCCAGCAGCTTAACGGGAGGGACAGATACGCAGTATTTT.